A single sample gave rise to the 28 T cell receptor beta chains below, sequenced in a study of blood T cell repertoires in COVID-19. Repertoires were generated with immunoSEQ multiplex PCR, while TCRdb's copy carries only in-frame clones and drops some. The profile shows about 74,000 clones, about 69% of them singletons. Sequencing input: peripheral blood. The receptors come from a man in his 70s with acute or convalescent COVID-19.

This rearrangement joins TRBV25-1 to TRBJ2-7; D is perhaps TRBD2 (6 bases). Germline lookup yields CDR1 MGHDK and CDR2 SYGVNS. This CDR3 spans 15 amino acids. V was shortened by 0 bases and J by 0 bases, with 9 bases between the two germline ends. This CDR3 reads CASSEYGGSSYEQYF. In nucleotides, the CDR3 is TGTGCCAGCAGTGAATATGGGGGGAGCTCCTACGAGCAGTACTTC.

This chain joins TRBV5-1 and TRBJ2-3; no firm D call. Looked up from germline, CDR1 is SGHRS and CDR2 is YFSETQ. CDR3 length equals 14 residues. The V gene lost 4 bases and the J gene lost 5 bases, with 14 bases spanning the gap. The CDR3 sequence is CASSPAGMGDTQYF. Here the CDR3 DNA reads TGCGCCAGCAGCCCCGCAGGAATGGGAGATACGCAGTATTTT.

The CDR3 loop is CASSQLTSGSIYNEQFF. CDR3 DNA sequence: TGTGCCAGCAGCCAACTGACTAGCGGGAGTATTTACAATGAGCAGTTCTTC. The chain combines TRBV3-1 (or the pseudogene TRBV3-2) with TRBJ2-1, with 12 positions matching TRBD2. The CDR3 is 17 residues long. V shed 2 bases and J 4 bases; nucleotides not matched to a gene: 6. Germline CDR1 and CDR2: LGHDT and YNNKEL (reference sequence).

The CDR3 is CASSLWALDTGELFF. The CDR3 DNA sequence: TGTGCCAGCAGCTTATGGGCTCTTGACACCGGGGAGCTGTTTTTT. The rearrangement uses TRBV7-9 and TRBJ2-2; D ambiguous. The germline V gene encodes CDR1 SEHNR and CDR2 FQNEAQ (reference sequence). The V gene lost 2 bases and the J gene lost 3 bases, with 10 bases spanning the gap. This CDR3 spans 15 amino acids.

The genes are TRBV5-1 and TRBJ2-5; D is undetermined. Trimming stripped 6 bases from V and 2 bases from J, with 11 bases between. The CDR3 loop spans 13 amino acids. Germline values: CDR1 SGHRS, CDR2 YFSETQ. Here the CDR3 DNA reads TGCGCCAGCAACTTTAACGGGCAAGAGACCCAGTACTTC. This sequence encodes CASNFNGQETQYF.

The V call is TRBV5-6, the J call TRBJ1-1; D possibly corresponds to TRBD1 (6 bases). This CDR3 region has 14 residues. V shed 3 bases and J shed 8 bases, with 17 bases lying between them. Germline loops: CDR1 SGHDT, CDR2 YYEEEE. The CDR3 protein is CASSYWGREAEAFF. The CDR3 DNA sequence: TGTGCCAGCAGCTACTGGGGGCGAGAGGCCGAAGCTTTCTTT.

The chain employs TRBV28 and TRBJ1-6; no reliable D call. V lost 2 bases and J 7 bases, leaving 3 bases between the germline ends. Germline V lookup: CDR1 MDHEN, CDR2 SYDVKM. The CDR3 runs 12 residues. The CDR3 DNA is TGTGCCAGCAGTTTACTGAATTCACCCCTCCACTTT. Its translation is CASSLLNSPLHF.

The CDR3 loop is CASSALAASYNEQFF. Here the CDR3 DNA reads TGTGCCAGCAGTGCCCTAGCGGCCTCCTACAATGAGCAGTTCTTC. This chain links TRBV6-4 with TRBJ2-1, with 7 positions matching TRBD2. The CDR3 covers 15 residues. Germline assignment: CDR1 MRHNA and CDR2 SNTAGT. With V trimmed by 4 bases and J by 0 bases, 3 bases remained unmatched.

The genes are TRBV28 and TRBJ2-7; 8 nucleotides agree with TRBD1. CDR1 and CDR2 (germline): MDHEN, SYDVKM. Trimming took 6 bases from V and 6 from J; bases not matched to a gene: 10. The CDR3 is 14 residues long. CDR3 region: CASSHRGEHFEQYF. In nucleotides, the CDR3 is TGTGCCAGCAGCCACAGGGGGGAGCACTTCGAGCAGTACTTC.

This chain links TRBV29-1 with TRBJ2-3, with 8 bases aligning to TRBD2. The junction had 4 bases not matched to a gene; V was cut back by 3 bases and J by 5 bases. CDR1 is SQVTM, CDR2 ANQGSEA, per germline. CDR3 length equals 13 residues. CDR3 bases: TGCAGCGTTGAGGGCGGGAGGAAAGATACGCAGTATTTT. The encoded protein is CSVEGGRKDTQYF.

This clone was picked up a small number of times. The chain is built from TRBV5-1 and TRBJ1-1; tentative D call: TRBD1 (5 bases). V lost 0 bases to trimming and J lost 3 bases, with 9 bases between them. CDR3 length: 14 amino acids. Germline-derived CDR1 and CDR2 are SGHRS and YFSETQ. CDR3 region: CASSLGGLDTEAFF. The DNA of the CDR3 is TGCGCCAGCAGCTTGGGGGGCCTGGACACTGAAGCTTTCTTT.

The chain employs TRBV6-2 or TRBV6-3 and TRBJ1-1; D unresolved. CDR3 length equals 17 residues. Trimming pared 1 base from V and 5 bases from J, leaving 20 bases between. Germline CDR1 MNHEY, CDR2 SVGEGT. The CDR3 loop reads CASSYFPRGEGGTEAFF. In DNA form, the CDR3 reads TGTGCCAGCAGTTACTTCCCTCGCGGGGAAGGAGGAACTGAAGCTTTCTTT.

The genes are TRBV19 and TRBJ1-1; TRBD1 agrees at 9 bases. CDR3 length equals 19 residues. Per germline, CDR1 LNHDA and CDR2 SQIVND (reference sequence). J gave up 5 bases and V 3 bases, and 19 bases lay outside the gene matches. Written as DNA, the CDR3 is TGTGCCAGTAGTATTGGTCCCGGGTCCGGGACAGGGAAGTCTACTGAAGCTTTCTTT. Residues: CASSIGPGSGTGKSTEAFF.

The chain uses TRBV5-6 and TRBJ2-3; TRBD2 aligns across 8 bases. The CDR3 loop spans 16 amino acids. Unmatched junction bases numbered 8, after V lost 4 bases and J lost 1 base. Germline loops: CDR1 SGHDT, CDR2 YYEEEE. CDR3 region: CASSPTGTRGTDTQYF. The CDR3 DNA is TGTGCCAGCAGCCCCACCGGGACTAGGGGCACAGATACGCAGTATTTT.

The gene calls are TRBV6-1 and TRBJ2-4; D is perhaps TRBD1 (6 bases). CDR3 length equals 14 residues. Germline V lookup: CDR1 MNHNS, CDR2 SASEGT. The V and J ends lost 3 bases and 6 bases respectively, with 12 bases between them. This CDR3 is CASSELRGTNIQYF. In nucleotides, the CDR3 is TGTGCCAGCAGTGAGTTAAGGGGGACAAACATTCAGTACTTC.

The V and J genes are TRBV27 and TRBJ1-1; D possibly corresponds to TRBD1 (5 bases). The CDR3 contains 16 residues. The V gene lost 4 bases and the J gene lost 4 bases, with 19 bases spanning the gap. Germline loops: CDR1 MNHEY, CDR2 SMNVEV (reference sequence). Here the CDR3 reads CASSSLGTPAGTEAFF. The CDR3 DNA reads TGTGCCAGCAGTTCCCTCGGGACTCCCGCGGGCACTGAAGCTTTCTTT.

V is TRBV7-6 and J is TRBJ2-3; D unclear. The CDR3 loop spans 15 amino acids. Trimming cost V 0 bases and J 0 bases, with 7 bases left between them. Germline V gene data show CDR1 as SGHVS and CDR2 as FNYEAQ. CDR3 DNA sequence: TGTGCCAGCAGCTTAGCCGTATCTAGCACAGATACGCAGTATTTT. Its protein is CASSLAVSSTDTQYF.

The chain joins TRBV6-5 to TRBJ1-2; weak D call: TRBD1 (5 bases). The germline CDR1 and CDR2 sequences are MNHEY and SVGAGI. The CDR3 runs to 12 residues. The ends were cut back, 4 bases at V and 8 bases at J, with 11 bases in the middle. CDR3 loop: CASSSDRPGYTF. The CDR3 region has the DNA TGTGCCAGCAGTTCCGACAGACCCGGCTACACCTTC.

The V gene is TRBV11-2, the J gene TRBJ2-3, with a possible D match to TRBD2 (6 bases). V lost 1 base and J lost 10, with 9 bases in between. Germline V gene data show CDR1 as SGHAT and CDR2 as FQNNGV. The CDR3 has 12 residues. The CDR3 DNA reads TGTGCCAGCAGCTTAGCGGGGGAGGCGCAGTATTTT. Translation: CASSLAGEAQYF.

The rearrangement links TRBV9 to TRBJ2-6; D is unresolved. V was shortened by 0 bases and J by 2 bases, with 12 bases between the two germline ends. CDR3 size: 17 residues. In germline, CDR1 is SGDLS, CDR2 YYNGEE. CDR3 protein: CASSVGSDFTGANVLTF. As DNA, the CDR3 is TGTGCCAGCAGCGTAGGCTCAGATTTTACTGGGGCCAACGTCCTGACTTTC.

The V gene is TRBV7-2, the J gene TRBJ2-5; D is ambiguous. Germline CDR1 SGHTA, CDR2 FQGNSA. The CDR3 is made up of 13 amino acids. Trimming took off 5 bases at V and 5 bases at J, with 12 bases between the two ends. Here the CDR3 reads CASSPNQVETQYF. CDR3 DNA: TGTGCCAGCAGCCCCAATCAGGTCGAGACCCAGTACTTC.

This clone was seen a handful of times. The chain's CDR3 is CASTPPGGYGYTF. As DNA, the CDR3 is TGTGCCAGCACCCCCCCGGGGGGCTATGGCTACACCTTC. The chain recombines TRBV28 with TRBJ1-2; a weak D match, TRBD1 (5 bases). The V gene's germline CDR1 is MDHEN and CDR2 SYDVKM. The V end lost 7 bases, the J end lost 4 bases, and 13 bases lay between the germline ends. The CDR3 sequence is 13 residues long.

The chain couples TRBV6-5 to TRBJ1-2, with 9 bases that match TRBD1. Germline V gene sequence: CDR1 MNHEY, CDR2 SVGAGI. The CDR3 loop spans 12 amino acids. The ends lost 9 bases at V and 3 bases at J; junction bases unmatched: 2. The CDR3 DNA reads TGTGCCAGGGGGGACAGGGACTATGGCTACACCTTC. Translation gives CARGDRDYGYTF.

This clone showed up just once. This chain uses TRBV5-1 with TRBJ1-5; D perhaps matches TRBD1 (5 bases). The CDR3 is 15 residues long. Germline V CDR1 and CDR2: SGHRS, YFSETQ. The V end lost 0 bases, the J end lost 3 bases, and 10 bases lay between the germline ends. In DNA, the CDR3 is TGCGCCAGCAGCTTGGCCGGGGGGGACAATCAGCCCCAGCATTTT. Translation: CASSLAGGDNQPQHF.

The V call is TRBV6-5, the J call TRBJ1-6; 9 bases line up with TRBD1. The CDR3 runs 15 residues. The V and J ends lost 0 bases and 10 bases, in that order; junction bases with no gene match: 4. CDR1 is MNHEY and CDR2 is SVGAGI in the germline V gene. The CDR3: CASSYSRTGDSPLHF. CDR3 nucleotide sequence: TGTGCCAGCAGTTACTCTAGGACAGGGGACTCACCCCTCCACTTT.

As DNA, the CDR3 is TGTGCCAGCAGCTCCGAGGGGGCGTGGGGCAATCAGCCCCAGCATTTT. Translation: CASSSEGAWGNQPQHF. The chain combines TRBV5-8 with TRBJ1-5; TRBD1 agrees at 7 bases. This CDR3 has 16 amino acids. Germline values: CDR1 SGHTS, CDR2 YDEGEE. V dropped 3 bases and J dropped 2; count of bases not matched to a gene: 8.

This chain links TRBV7-3 with TRBJ2-7, with D possibly matching TRBD1 (6 bases). The CDR3 has 17 residues. Germline CDR1 and CDR2: SGHTA and FQGTGA. The V and J ends lost 4 bases and 3 bases respectively, with 22 bases between them. The CDR3 spells CASSSLPSPGQFYEQYF. The CDR3 DNA reads as TGTGCCAGCAGCTCTTTACCCTCCCCGGGACAATTCTACGAGCAGTACTTC.

This rearrangement joins TRBV19 to TRBJ2-1; 10 bases are a match to TRBD1. Unmatched junction bases numbered 3, after V lost 5 bases and J lost 8 bases. The germline gives CDR1 LNHDA, CDR2 SQIVND (reference sequence). The CDR3 is made up of 13 amino acids. Here the CDR3 reads CASSFGQGDEQFF. The CDR3 bases are TGTGCCAGTAGTTTCGGACAGGGGGATGAGCAGTTCTTC.